Listed below are T cell receptor beta chains from one sample, sequenced in a study of OX40 agonist ivuxolimab in advanced cancers. Measured with immunoSEQ multiplex PCR; TCRdb has only the in-frame clones, and not every one. The sample consists of 45,000 to 70,000 clones, 75% to 85% of them appearing once. The sequencing used CD4+ or CD8+ T cells sorted from blood, collected in a trial of the OX40 agonist ivuxolimab. Source of these receptors: an adult with an advanced solid tumor such as melanoma, head and neck, liver or kidney cancer. CDR3s include the opening cysteine and the closing phenylalanine or tryptophan. D genes are given only for firm matches. A row's size may be missing; if present it is once, few, many or a size class.

size | J | V | D | CDR3 | DNA
- | TRBJ2-1 | TRBV11-2 | - | CASSLGGTTRDEQFF | TGTGCCAGCAGCTTAGGAGGGACGACCCGGGATGAGCAGTTCTTC
- | TRBJ2-2 | TRBV7-2 | TRBD1 | CASSFSRGQTGELFF | TGTGCCAGCAGCTTTTCCAGGGGGCAAACCGGGGAGCTGTTTTTT
- | TRBJ2-1 | TRBV6-6 | - | CASSPGLAGNAEQFF | TGTGCCAGCAGCCCCGGGTTGGCGGGTAACGCCGAGCAGTTCTTC
- | TRBJ2-7 | TRBV2 | - | CASSAPEKEGDLSYEQYF | TGTGCCAGCAGTGCACCCGAAAAGGAGGGAGACCTCTCCTACGAGCAGTACTTC
- | TRBJ1-1 | TRBV6-5 | - | CASRDARGGTEAFF | TGTGCCAGCAGGGACGCCAGGGGAGGCACTGAAGCTTTCTTT
- | TRBJ1-6 | TRBV15 | TRBD1 | CATGQGYNSPLHF | TGTGCCACCGGACAGGGGTATAATTCACCCCTCCACTTT
- | TRBJ2-1 | TRBV11-3 | TRBD2 | CASSLVGTSLFDEQFF | TGTGCCAGCAGCTTAGTAGGGACTAGTTTGTTTGATGAGCAGTTCTTC
- | TRBJ1-4 | TRBV5-5 | - | CASSPVGSGGEKLFF | TGTGCCAGCAGCCCCGTGGGCAGCGGAGGCGAAAAACTGTTTTTT
- | TRBJ2-2 | TRBV5-1 | TRBD2 | CASTSGTNTGELFF | TGCGCCAGTACCAGCGGGACGAACACCGGGGAGCTGTTTTTT
- | TRBJ1-5 | TRBV2 | - | CASSEASQPQHF | TGTGCCAGCAGTGAAGCATCTCAGCCCCAGCATTTT
once | TRBJ1-1 | TRBV6-1 | - | CASSVTGTQNTEAFF | TGTGCCAGCAGTGTAACCGGGACACAGAACACTGAAGCTTTCTTT
- | TRBJ1-2 | TRBV30 | - | CAWSVRPDGYTF | TGTGCCTGGAGTGTCCGCCCGGATGGCTACACCTTC
- | TRBJ2-1 | TRBV19 | - | CASNTPGSASYNEQFF | TGTGCCAGTAATACCCCGGGGAGTGCCTCCTACAATGAGCAGTTCTTC
- | TRBJ2-5 | TRBV5-6 | TRBD2 | CASSFSGSRETQYF | TGTGCCAGCAGCTTTAGCGGGAGTCGAGAGACCCAGTACTTC
- | TRBJ2-1 | TRBV28 | TRBD2 | CASSLGAGGPRNEQFF | TGTGCCAGCAGTTTGGGGGCGGGAGGGCCGCGCAATGAGCAGTTCTTC
- | TRBJ2-1 | TRBV30 | TRBD2 | CAWSPGLAVNEQFF | TGTGCCTGGAGCCCGGGACTAGCGGTGAATGAGCAGTTCTTC
- | TRBJ2-7 | TRBV10-3 | TRBD2 | CAISRIAGNSYEQYF | TGTGCCATCAGTAGGATAGCGGGGAATTCCTACGAGCAGTACTTC
- | TRBJ2-7 | TRBV4-2 | TRBD2 | CASSPPGLAGGTYEQYF | TGTGCCAGCAGCCCTCCGGGACTAGCGGGAGGGACCTACGAGCAGTACTTC
- | TRBJ2-4 | TRBV14 | - | CASSQDSTSGNIQYF | TGTGCCAGCAGCCAAGATTCGACTAGTGGCAACATTCAGTACTTC
- | TRBJ2-1 | TRBV5-6 | - | CASRRDAYNEQFF | TGTGCCAGCAGGCGGGACGCCTACAATGAGCAGTTCTTC
once | TRBJ2-1 | TRBV11-3 | - | CASSLEGHEQFF | TGTGCCAGCAGCTTAGAGGGTCATGAGCAGTTCTTC
- | TRBJ2-3 | TRBV11-2 | TRBD2 | CASRWSGSQDTQYF | TGTGCCAGCAGGTGGAGCGGGAGTCAAGATACGCAGTATTTT
once | TRBJ1-3 | TRBV5-5 | - | CASSRAGDAGNTIYF | TGTGCCAGCAGTCGCGCAGGGGACGCTGGAAACACCATATATTTT
- | TRBJ1-5 | TRBV19 | - | CASSYSYSNQPQHF | TGTGCCAGTAGTTACAGCTATAGCAATCAGCCCCAGCATTTT
- | TRBJ2-4 | TRBV6-1 | - | CASSFGHIQYF | TGTGCCAGCAGCTTCGGACACATTCAGTACTTC
- | TRBJ2-3 | TRBV9 | TRBD1 | CASSGTGGLADTQYF | TGTGCCAGCAGCGGGACAGGTGGCTTAGCAGATACGCAGTATTTT
- | TRBJ2-1 | TRBV5-1 | TRBD2 | CASSLGTSSYNEQFF | TGCGCCAGCAGCCTCGGGACTAGCTCCTACAATGAGCAGTTCTTC
- | TRBJ1-5 | TRBV4-1 | - | CASTPGVNQPQHF | TGCGCCAGCACCCCGGGAGTCAATCAGCCCCAGCATTTT
medium-sized | TRBJ1-2 | TRBV2 | TRBD1 | CASKSGGKYGYTF | TGTGCCAGCAAGTCAGGGGGTAAATATGGCTACACCTTC
- | TRBJ1-4 | TRBV30 | - | CAWSIQGSHEKLFF | TGTGCCTGGAGTATCCAGGGTTCTCATGAAAAACTGTTTTTT
- | TRBJ2-5 | TRBV30 | - | CAWSRREATQYF | TGTGCCTGGAGTAGGAGGGAGGCGACCCAGTACTTC
- | TRBJ1-2 | TRBV30 | - | CAWNRDTRQHGYTF | TGTGCCTGGAATCGGGACACAAGACAACATGGCTACACCTTC
- | TRBJ2-3 | TRBV4-2 | TRBD2 | CASSQRREGLTDTQYF | TGTGCCAGCAGCCAAAGGCGGGAGGGCCTAACAGATACGCAGTATTTT
- | TRBJ2-5 | TRBV6-1 | - | CASMPGGAGETQYF | TGTGCCAGCATGCCGGGGGGCGCAGGAGAGACCCAGTACTTC
few | TRBJ1-4 | TRBV9 | TRBD1 | CASSSAGTGGEKLFF | TGTGCCAGCAGTTCGGCCGGGACAGGGGGAGAAAAACTGTTTTTT
- | TRBJ1-3 | TRBV7-9 | TRBD1 | CASGRDRRNTIYF | TGTGCCAGCGGACGGGACAGACGAAACACCATATATTTT
- | TRBJ2-1 | TRBV19 | - | CASSHFDEQFF | TGTGCCAGTAGCCATTTCGATGAGCAGTTCTTC
- | TRBJ1-2 | TRBV7-8 | TRBD1 | CASSLSGQYYGYTF | TGTGCCAGCAGCTTATCGGGACAGTACTATGGCTACACCTTC
- | TRBJ2-4 | TRBV5-1 | TRBD2 | CASSLGPSGRAEGVKNIQYF | TGCGCCAGCAGCTTGGGTCCTAGCGGGAGGGCCGAGGGAGTCAAAAACATTCAGTACTTC
- | TRBJ2-1 | TRBV4-2 | - | CASSQDWSSGGASYNEQFF | TGTGCCAGCAGCCAAGACTGGTCTTCTGGCGGGGCTTCCTACAATGAGCAGTTCTTC
once | TRBJ1-2 | TRBV18 | - | CASSPQGDYGYTF | TGTGCCAGCTCACCACAGGGGGACTATGGCTACACCTTC
- | TRBJ2-7 | TRBV7-8 | - | CASSLFGESGQYF | TGTGCCAGCAGCTTGTTCGGGGAAAGCGGGCAGTACTTC
- | TRBJ1-3 | TRBV7-3 | - | CASSRDIDGNTIYF | TGTGCCAGCAGCCGGGACATCGATGGAAACACCATATATTTT
- | TRBJ2-2 | TRBV7-9 | TRBD1 | CASSLTQGATGELFF | TGTGCCAGCAGCTTGACACAGGGGGCCACCGGGGAGCTGTTTTTT
- | TRBJ1-2 | TRBV5-5 | - | CASSFLLQGGSGYTF | TGTGCCAGCAGCTTTTTACTACAGGGTGGAAGCGGCTACACCTTC
- | TRBJ2-7 | TRBV27 | TRBD2 | CASSQLAGAYEQYF | TGTGCCAGCAGTCAACTAGCGGGAGCCTACGAGCAGTACTTC